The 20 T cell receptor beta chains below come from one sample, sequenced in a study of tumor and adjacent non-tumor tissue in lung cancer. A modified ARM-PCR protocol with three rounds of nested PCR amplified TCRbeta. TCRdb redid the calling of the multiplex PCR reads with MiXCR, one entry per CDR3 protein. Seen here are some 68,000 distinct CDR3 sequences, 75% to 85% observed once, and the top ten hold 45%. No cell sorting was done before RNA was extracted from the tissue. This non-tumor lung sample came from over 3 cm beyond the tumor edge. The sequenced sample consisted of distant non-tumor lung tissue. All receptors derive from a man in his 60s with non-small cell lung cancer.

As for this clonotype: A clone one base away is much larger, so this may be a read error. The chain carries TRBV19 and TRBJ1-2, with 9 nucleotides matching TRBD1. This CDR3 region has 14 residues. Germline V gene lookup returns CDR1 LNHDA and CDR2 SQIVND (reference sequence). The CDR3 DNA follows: TGTGCCGGTAGAAGGACAGGGGCTAACTATGGCTACACCTTC. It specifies CAGRRTGANYGYTF.

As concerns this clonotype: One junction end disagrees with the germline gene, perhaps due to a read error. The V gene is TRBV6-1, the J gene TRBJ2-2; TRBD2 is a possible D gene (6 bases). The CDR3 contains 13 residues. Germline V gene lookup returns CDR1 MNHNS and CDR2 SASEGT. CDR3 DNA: TGTTCCAGCAGTGAAGGGAGGCTCGGGGAGCTGTTTTTT. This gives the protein CSSSEGRLGELFF.

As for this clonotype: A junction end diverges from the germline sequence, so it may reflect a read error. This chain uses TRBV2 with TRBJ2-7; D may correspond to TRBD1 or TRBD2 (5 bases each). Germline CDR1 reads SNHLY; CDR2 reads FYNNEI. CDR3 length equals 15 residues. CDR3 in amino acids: CTSSGTGPPSYEQYF. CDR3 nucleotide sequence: TGTACCAGCAGCGGAACGGGGCCCCCCTCCTACGAGCAGTACTTC.

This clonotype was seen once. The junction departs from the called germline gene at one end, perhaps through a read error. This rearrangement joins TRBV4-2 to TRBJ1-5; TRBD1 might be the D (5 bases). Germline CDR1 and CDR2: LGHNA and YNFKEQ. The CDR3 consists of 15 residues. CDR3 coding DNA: TGTGCGAGCAGCCAGACCGGGACCGGCAAGAAGCCCCAGCATTTT. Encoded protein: CASSQTGTGKKPQHF.

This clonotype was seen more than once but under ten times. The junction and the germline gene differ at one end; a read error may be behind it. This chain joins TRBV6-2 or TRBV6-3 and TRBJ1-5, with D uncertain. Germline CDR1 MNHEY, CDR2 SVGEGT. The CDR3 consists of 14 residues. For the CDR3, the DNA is TGTGCCAGCAGTCGCGCGGGCTCCGGGCAGCCCCAGCGTTTT. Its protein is CASSRAGSGQPQRF.

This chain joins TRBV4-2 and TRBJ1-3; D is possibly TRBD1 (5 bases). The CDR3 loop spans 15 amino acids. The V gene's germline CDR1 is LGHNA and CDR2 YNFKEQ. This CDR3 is CDRSQDWDPGNTIYF. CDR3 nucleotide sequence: TGTGACAGGAGCCAAGATTGGGACCCTGGAAACACCATATATTTT.

CDR3 residues: CASSGGAGGSGAYNEQFF. The CDR3 bases are TGTGCCAGCAGCGGGGGGGCTGGCGGGAGTGGGGCCTACAATGAGCAGTTCTTC. J is TRBJ2-1 and V is TRBV11-2; weak D call: TRBD2 (7 bases). The ends were cut back, 5 bases at V and 2 bases at J, with 22 bases in the middle. CDR3 length: 18 residues. Germline CDR1 SGHAT, CDR2 FQNNGV.

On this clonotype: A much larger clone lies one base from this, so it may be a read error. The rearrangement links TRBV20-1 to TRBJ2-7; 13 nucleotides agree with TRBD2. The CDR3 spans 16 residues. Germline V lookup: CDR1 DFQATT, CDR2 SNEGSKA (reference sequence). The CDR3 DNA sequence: TGCAGAGCTTGGACTAGCGGGAGTAAGAACTCCTACGAGCAGTACTTC. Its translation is CRAWTSGSKNSYEQYF.

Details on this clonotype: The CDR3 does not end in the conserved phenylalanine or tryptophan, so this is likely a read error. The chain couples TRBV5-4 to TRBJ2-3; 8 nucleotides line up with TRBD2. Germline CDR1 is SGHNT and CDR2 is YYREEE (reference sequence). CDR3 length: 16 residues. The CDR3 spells CASSPTEREPGDMQYY. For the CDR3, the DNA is TGTGCCAGCAGCCCCACCGAGCGGGAGCCGGGAGATATGCAGTATTAT.

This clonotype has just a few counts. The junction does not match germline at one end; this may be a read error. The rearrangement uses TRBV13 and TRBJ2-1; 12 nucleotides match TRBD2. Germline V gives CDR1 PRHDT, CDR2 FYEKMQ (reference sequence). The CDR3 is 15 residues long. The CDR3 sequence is CTSSATSGSLGEQFF. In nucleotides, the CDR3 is TGTACCAGTAGCGCGACTAGCGGGAGTTTAGGTGAGCAGTTCTTC.

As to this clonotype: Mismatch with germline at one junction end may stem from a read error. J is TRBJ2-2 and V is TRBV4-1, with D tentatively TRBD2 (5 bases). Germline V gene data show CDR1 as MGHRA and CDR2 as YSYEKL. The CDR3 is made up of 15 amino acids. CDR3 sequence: CASSRESVNTGKLFF. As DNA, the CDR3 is TGCGCCAGCAGCCGAGAAAGCGTGAACACCGGGAAGCTGTTTTTT.

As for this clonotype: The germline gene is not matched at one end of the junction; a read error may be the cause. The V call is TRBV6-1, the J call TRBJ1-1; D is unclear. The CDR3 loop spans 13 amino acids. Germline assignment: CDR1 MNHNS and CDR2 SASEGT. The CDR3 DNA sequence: TGTGTCAGCAGGAGGCTGTCGAACACTGAAGCTTTCTTT. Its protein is CVSRRLSNTEAFF.

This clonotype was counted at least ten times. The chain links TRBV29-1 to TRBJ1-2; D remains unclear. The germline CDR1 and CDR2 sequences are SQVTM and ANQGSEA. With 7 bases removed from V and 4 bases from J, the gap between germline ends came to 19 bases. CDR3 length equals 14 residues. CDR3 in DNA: TGCAGCGCCCTATCAGCTGCCACGACCTATGGCTACACCTTC. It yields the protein CSALSAATTYGYTF.

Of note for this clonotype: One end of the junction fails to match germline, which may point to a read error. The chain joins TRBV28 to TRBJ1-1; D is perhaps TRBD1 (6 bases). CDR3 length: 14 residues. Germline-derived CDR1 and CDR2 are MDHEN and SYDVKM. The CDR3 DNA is TGTGCCAGTGGCCGTACAGGGCTGAACACTGAAGCTTCCTTT. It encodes CASGRTGLNTEASF.

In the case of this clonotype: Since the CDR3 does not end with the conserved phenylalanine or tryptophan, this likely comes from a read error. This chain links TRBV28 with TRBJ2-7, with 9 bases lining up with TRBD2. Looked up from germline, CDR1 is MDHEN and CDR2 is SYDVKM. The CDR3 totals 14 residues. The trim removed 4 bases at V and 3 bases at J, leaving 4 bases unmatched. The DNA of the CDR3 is TGTGCCAGCAGTTCCTTAGCGGGAGTCTACGAGCAGTACTTA. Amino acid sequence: CASSSLAGVYEQYL.

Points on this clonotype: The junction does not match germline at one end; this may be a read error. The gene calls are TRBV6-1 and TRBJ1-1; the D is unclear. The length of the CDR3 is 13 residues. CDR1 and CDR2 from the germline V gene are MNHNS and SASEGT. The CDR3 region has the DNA TGTGCCTGCAGTGAAGGTAAGTTCACTGAAGCTTTCTTT. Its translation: CACSEGKFTEAFF.

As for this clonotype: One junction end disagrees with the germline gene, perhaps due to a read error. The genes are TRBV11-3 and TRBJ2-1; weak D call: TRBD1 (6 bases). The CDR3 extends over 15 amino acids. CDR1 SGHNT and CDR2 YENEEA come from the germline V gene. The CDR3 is CASSIQGTDYNEQLF. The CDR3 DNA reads TGTGCCAGCTCAATACAGGGTACGGATTACAATGAGCAGTTATTC.

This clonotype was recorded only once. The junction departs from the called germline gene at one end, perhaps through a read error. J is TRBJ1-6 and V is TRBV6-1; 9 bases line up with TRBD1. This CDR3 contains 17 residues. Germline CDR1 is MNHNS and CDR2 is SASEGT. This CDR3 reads CASNEGQGTHIYSPLHF. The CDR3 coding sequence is TGTGCCAGCAATGAAGGACAGGGGACGCACATTTATTCACCCCTCCACTTT.

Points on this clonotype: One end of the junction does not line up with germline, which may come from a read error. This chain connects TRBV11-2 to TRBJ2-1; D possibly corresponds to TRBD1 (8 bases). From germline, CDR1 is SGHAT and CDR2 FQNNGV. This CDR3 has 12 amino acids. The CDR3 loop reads CTSSGTGNEQFF. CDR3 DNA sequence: TGTACCAGCAGCGGGACAGGCAATGAGCAGTTCTTC.

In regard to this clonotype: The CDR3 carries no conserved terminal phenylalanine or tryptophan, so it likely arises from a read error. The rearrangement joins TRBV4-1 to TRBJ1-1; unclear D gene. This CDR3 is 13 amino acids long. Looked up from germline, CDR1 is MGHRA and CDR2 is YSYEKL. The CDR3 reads CASSQGVDTEAFL. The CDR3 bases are TGCGCCAGCAGCCAAGGCGTTGATACTGAGGCTTTCTTA.